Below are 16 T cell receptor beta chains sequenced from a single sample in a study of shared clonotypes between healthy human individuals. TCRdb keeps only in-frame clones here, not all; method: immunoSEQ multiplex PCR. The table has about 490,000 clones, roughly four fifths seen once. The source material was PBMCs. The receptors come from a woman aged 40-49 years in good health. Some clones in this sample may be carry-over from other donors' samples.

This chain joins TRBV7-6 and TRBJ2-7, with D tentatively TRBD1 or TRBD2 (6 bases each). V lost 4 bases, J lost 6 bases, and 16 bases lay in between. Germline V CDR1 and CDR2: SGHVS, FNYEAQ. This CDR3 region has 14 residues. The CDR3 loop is CASSSRQARGEQYF. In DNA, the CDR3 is TGTGCCAGCAGCTCCCGACAGGCGCGGGGCGAGCAGTACTTC.

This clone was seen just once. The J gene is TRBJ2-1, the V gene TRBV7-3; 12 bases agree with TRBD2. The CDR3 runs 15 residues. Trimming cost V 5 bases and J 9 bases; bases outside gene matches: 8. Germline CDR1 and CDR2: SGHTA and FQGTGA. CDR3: CASSKLAGGGGEQFF. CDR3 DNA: TGTGCCAGCAGCAAACTAGCGGGAGGAGGGGGTGAGCAGTTCTTC.

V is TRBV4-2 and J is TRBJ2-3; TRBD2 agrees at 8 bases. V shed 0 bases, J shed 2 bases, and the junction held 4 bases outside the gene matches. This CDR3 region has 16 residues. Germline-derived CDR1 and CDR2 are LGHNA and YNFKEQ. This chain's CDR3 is CASSQDTAGVTDTQYF. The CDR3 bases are TGTGCCAGCAGCCAAGATACAGCGGGGGTCACAGATACGCAGTATTTT.

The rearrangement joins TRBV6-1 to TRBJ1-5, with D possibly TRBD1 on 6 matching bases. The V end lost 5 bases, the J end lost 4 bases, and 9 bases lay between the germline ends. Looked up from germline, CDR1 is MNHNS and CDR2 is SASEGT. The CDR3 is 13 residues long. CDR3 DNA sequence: TGTGCCAGCAGTCTCGGACAGAATCAGCCCCAGCATTTT. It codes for CASSLGQNQPQHF.

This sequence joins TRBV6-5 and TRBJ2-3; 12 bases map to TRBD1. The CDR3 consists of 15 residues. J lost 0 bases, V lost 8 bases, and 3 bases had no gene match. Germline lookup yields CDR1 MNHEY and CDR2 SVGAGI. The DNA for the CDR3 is TGTGCCAGCGGGACAGGGGGCTATAGCACAGATACGCAGTATTTT. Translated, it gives CASGTGGYSTDTQYF.

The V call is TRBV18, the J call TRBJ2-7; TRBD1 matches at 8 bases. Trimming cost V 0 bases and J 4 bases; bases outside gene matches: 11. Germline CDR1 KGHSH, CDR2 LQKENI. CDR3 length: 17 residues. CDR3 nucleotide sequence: TGTGCCAGCTCACCACCGGCAAAGGGGCAGGGGGCTTACGAGCAGTACTTC. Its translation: CASSPPAKGQGAYEQYF.

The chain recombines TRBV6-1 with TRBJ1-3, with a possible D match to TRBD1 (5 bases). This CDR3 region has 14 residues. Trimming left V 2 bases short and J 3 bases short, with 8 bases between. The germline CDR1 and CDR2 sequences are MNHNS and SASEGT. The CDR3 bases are TGTGCCAGCAGTGAAAGGGGATTTGGAAACACCATATATTTT. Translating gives CASSERGFGNTIYF.

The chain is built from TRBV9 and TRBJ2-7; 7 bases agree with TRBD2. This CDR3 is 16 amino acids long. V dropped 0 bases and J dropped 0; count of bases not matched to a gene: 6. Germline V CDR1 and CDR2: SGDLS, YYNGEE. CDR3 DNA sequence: TGTGCCAGCAGCGTAGCTGCTAGCGGTCTCTCCTACGAGCAGTACTTC. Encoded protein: CASSVAASGLSYEQYF. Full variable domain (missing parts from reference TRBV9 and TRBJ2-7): DSGVTQTPKHLITATGQRVTLRCSPRSGDLSVYWYQQSLDQGLQFLIQYYNGEERAKGNILERFSAQQFPDLHSELNLSSLELGDSALYFCASSVAASGLSYEQYFGPGTRLTVT.

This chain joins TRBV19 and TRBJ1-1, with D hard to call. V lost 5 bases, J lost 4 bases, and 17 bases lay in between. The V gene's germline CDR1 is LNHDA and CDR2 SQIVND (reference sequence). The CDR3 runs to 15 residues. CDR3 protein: CASSPIDTLSTEAFF. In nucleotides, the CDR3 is TGTGCCAGTAGTCCGATCGACACCCTGAGCACTGAAGCTTTCTTT.

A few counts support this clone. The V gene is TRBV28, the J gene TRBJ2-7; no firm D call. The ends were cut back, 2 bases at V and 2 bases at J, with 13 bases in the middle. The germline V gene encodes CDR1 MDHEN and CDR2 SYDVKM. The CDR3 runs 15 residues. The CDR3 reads CASSLKFGRTYEQYF. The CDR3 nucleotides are TGTGCCAGCAGTTTAAAGTTTGGACGCACCTACGAGCAGTACTTC.

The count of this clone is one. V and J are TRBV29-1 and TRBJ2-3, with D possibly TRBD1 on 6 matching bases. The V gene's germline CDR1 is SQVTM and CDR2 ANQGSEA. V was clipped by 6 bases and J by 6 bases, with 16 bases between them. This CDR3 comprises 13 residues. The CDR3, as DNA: TGCAGCGTCCAGGCAGGGGTCGGTGATACGCAGTATTTT. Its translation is CSVQAGVGDTQYF.

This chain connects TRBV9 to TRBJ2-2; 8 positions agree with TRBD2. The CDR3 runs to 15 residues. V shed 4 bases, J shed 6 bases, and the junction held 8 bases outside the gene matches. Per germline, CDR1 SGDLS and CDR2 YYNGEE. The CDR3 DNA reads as TGTGCCAGCAGCCCTGCTGGACTAGCAGCCGGGGAGCTGTTTTTT. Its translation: CASSPAGLAAGELFF.

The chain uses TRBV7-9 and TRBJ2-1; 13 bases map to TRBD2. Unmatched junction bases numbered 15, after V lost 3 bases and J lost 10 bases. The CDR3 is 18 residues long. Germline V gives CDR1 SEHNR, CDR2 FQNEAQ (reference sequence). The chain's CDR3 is CASSFQYRGLAGDREQFF. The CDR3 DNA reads TGTGCCAGCAGCTTTCAGTACCGAGGACTAGCGGGAGACCGGGAGCAGTTCTTC.

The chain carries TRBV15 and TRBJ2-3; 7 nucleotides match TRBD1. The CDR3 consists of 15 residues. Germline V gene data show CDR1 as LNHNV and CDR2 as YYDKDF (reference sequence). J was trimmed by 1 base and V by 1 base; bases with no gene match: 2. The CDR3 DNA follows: TGTGCCACCAGCAGAGCGGGGACAGGCACAGATACGCAGTATTTT. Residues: CATSRAGTGTDTQYF.

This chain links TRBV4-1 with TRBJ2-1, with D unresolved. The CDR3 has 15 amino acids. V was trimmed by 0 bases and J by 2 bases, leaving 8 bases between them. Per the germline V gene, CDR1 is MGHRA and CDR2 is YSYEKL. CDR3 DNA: TGCGCCAGCAGCCAAGATCATGGAGCCTACAATGAGCAGTTCTTC. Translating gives CASSQDHGAYNEQFF.

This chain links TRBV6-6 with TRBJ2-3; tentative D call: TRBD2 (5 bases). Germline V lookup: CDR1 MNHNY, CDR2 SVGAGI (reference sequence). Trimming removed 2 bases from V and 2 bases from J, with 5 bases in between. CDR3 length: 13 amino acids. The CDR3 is CASSYRDTDTQYF. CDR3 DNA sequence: TGTGCCAGCAGTTACCGGGACACAGATACGCAGTATTTT.